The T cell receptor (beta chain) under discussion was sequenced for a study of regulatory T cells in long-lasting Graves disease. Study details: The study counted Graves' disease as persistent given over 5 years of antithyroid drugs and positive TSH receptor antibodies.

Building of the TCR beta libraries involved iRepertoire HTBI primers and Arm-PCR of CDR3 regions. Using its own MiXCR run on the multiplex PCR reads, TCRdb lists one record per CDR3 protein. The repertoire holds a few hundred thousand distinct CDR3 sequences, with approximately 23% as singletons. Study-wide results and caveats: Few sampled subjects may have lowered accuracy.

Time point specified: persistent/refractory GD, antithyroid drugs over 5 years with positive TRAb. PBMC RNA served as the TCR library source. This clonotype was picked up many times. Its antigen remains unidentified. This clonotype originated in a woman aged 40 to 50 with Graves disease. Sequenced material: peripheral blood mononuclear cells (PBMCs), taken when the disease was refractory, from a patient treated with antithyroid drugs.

The chain's CDR3 is CASSLRGVGNQETQYF. DNA of the CDR3: TGTGCCAGCAGCCTACGTGGGGTTGGAAACCAAGAGACCCAGTACTTC. The J gene is TRBJ2-5, the V gene TRBV6-1; D remains ambiguous. With 6 bases removed from V and 0 bases from J, the gap between germline ends came to 17 bases. Germline V CDR1 and CDR2: MNHNS, SASEGT. The CDR3 extends over 16 amino acids.